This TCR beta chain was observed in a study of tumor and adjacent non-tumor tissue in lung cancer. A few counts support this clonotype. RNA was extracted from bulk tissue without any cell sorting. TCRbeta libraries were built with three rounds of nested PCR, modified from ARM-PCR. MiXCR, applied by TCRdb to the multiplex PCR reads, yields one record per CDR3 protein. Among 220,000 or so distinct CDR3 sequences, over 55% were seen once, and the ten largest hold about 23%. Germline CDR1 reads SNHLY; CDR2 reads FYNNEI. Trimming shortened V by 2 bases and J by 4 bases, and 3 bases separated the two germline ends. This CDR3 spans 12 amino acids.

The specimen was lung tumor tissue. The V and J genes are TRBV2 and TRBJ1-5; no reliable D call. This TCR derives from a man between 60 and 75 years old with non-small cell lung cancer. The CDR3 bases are TGTGCCAGCAGTGAAAGTAATCAGCCCCAGCATTTT. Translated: CASSESNQPQHF.